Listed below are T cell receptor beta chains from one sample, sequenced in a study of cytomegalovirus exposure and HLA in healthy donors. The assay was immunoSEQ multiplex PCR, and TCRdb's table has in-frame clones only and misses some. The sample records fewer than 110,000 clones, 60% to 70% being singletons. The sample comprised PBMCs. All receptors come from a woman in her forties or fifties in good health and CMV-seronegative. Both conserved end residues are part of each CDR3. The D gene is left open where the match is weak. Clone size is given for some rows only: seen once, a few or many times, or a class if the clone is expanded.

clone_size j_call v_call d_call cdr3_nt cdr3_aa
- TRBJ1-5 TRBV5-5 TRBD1 TGTGCCAGCAGCTTGGAAGGTCAGGGGGGTCAGCCCCAGCATTTT CASSLEGQGGQPQHF
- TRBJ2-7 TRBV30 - TGTGCCTGGAGTGTACGGTACGAGCAGTACTTC CAWSVRYEQYF
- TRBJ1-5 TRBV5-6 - TGTGCCAGCAGCTCCGAGCCCAGGGGATGGAATCAGCCCCAGCATTTT CASSSEPRGWNQPQHF
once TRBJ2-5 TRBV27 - TGTGCCAGCAGTTTACGGGGTTGGGAGACCCAGTACTTC CASSLRGWETQYF
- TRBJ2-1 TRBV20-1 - TGCAGTGCTAGAGTCCTCAATGAGCAGTTCTTC CSARVLNEQFF
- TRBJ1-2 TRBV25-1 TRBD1 TGTGCCAGCAGTGATAATGACAGGGGCGGCTACACCTTC CASSDNDRGGYTF
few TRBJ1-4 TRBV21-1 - TGTGCCAGGGGACAGGGGTCTAATGAAAAACTGTTTTTT CARGQGSNEKLFF
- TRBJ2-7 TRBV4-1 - TGCGCCAGCAGCCAAATTAGCGCCTACGAGCAGTACTTC CASSQISAYEQYF
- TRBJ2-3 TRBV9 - TGTGCCAGCAGCTACAAACAGGGCGGGGATACGCAGTATTTT CASSYKQGGDTQYF
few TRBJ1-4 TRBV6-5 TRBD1 TGTGCCAGCAGACCCGGGACAGGGGGCGGGGAAAAACTGTTTTTT CASRPGTGGGEKLFF